This T cell receptor (beta chain) was sequenced in a study of T-cell memory formation after mild COVID-19. General study results and limits: Largely, contracting CD4+ clones fell within CM and EM, and contracting CD8+ clones within EMRA.

This CDR3 contains 15 residues. Trimming removed 1 base at V and 2 bases at J, with 8 bases between. Germline V lookup: CDR1 SGHTA, CDR2 FQGNSA. TCRdb re-derived calls from the 5' RACE reads in MiXCR, one entry per CDR3 protein. This sample has about 400,000 distinct CDR3 sequences, with roughly 15% found just once. This clonotype was detected ten times or more. As yet, its antigen is unknown. This receptor was taken from a man aged 18 to 29 who had mild COVID-19 (a few samples of this study predate the infection). Cell type and time point are not known. This chain uses TRBV7-2 with TRBJ2-2; D tentatively fits TRBD1 or TRBD2 (5 bases each). Sequenced input: PBMCs or a T cell subset sorted from them (not recorded which). CDR3 DNA sequence: TGTGCCAGCAGCTTAGTGGGACCCAACACCGGGGAGCTGTTTTTT. This codes for CASSLVGPNTGELFF. Using reference TRBV7-2 and TRBJ2-2 for the parts outside the CDR3, the full variable domain is GAGVSQSPSNKVTEKGKDVELRCDPISGHTALYWYRQSLGQGLEFLIYFQGNSAPDKSGLPSDRFSAERTGGSVSTLTIQRTQQEDSAVYLCASSLVGPNTGELFFGEGSRLTVL.